This entry lists 20 T cell receptor beta chains sequenced from one sample in a study of siplizumab effects on memory and regulatory T cells. Clones were read by immunoSEQ multiplex PCR, and TCRdb kept only the in-frame ones, dropping some. Of fewer than 120,000 clones in the sample, roughly 90% were seen once. The sample taken for sequencing was CD4+ T cells sorted from blood. These receptors all stem from a human donor in good health.

This chain connects TRBV5-1 to TRBJ2-3, with 10 bases aligning to TRBD2. The germline V gene has CDR1 SGHRS and CDR2 YFSETQ. There are 16 residues in the CDR3. V lost 3 bases to trimming and J lost 5 bases; unmatched junction nucleotides: 9. As DNA, the CDR3 is TGCGCCAGCAGCTCCCCCCTAGCGGGAGTGGTAGATACGCAGTATTTT. Encoded protein: CASSSPLAGVVDTQYF.

The table lists this clone with a few counts. J is TRBJ1-1 and V is TRBV20-1; D unclear. The CDR3 length is 11 residues. Trimming removed 5 bases from V and 5 bases from J, with 9 bases in between. Germline V gene sequence: CDR1 DFQATT, CDR2 SNEGSKA (reference sequence). CDR3 DNA: TGCAGTGCTTTTTCGCGTACTGAAGCTTTCTTT. Protein sequence: CSAFSRTEAFF.

This chain uses TRBV7-2 with TRBJ2-5, with TRBD1 matching over 9 bases. The CDR3 spans 14 residues. Germline lookup yields CDR1 SGHTA and CDR2 FQGNSA. J gave up 4 bases and V 5 bases, and 5 bases lay outside the gene matches. CDR3 nucleotides: TGTGCCAGCAGCCAGGACAGGGGAGGAGAGACCCAGTACTTC. Protein product: CASSQDRGGETQYF.

The chain employs TRBV12-5 and TRBJ1-2; no clear D. This CDR3 comprises 13 residues. Trimming cost V 6 bases and J 6 bases, with 14 bases left between them. Per germline, CDR1 LGHNT and CDR2 FRNRAP. CDR3 protein: CASGNGRVDGYTF. CDR3 DNA sequence: TGTGCTAGTGGCAATGGAAGGGTGGATGGCTACACCTTC.

The chain carries TRBV11-1 and TRBJ1-2, with D maybe TRBD1 (5 bases). Germline V gene data show CDR1 as SGHAT and CDR2 as FQDESV (reference sequence). The CDR3 has 15 residues. V was shortened by 5 bases and J by 0 bases, with 13 bases between the two germline ends. This CDR3 reads CASSPRDGSNYGYTF. The CDR3 DNA sequence: TGTGCCAGCAGCCCGAGGGACGGATCTAACTATGGCTACACCTTC.

The V gene is TRBV6-6, the J gene TRBJ2-2, with 8 bases matching TRBD2. CDR3 length: 15 residues. The trim removed 3 bases at V and 2 bases at J, leaving 2 bases unmatched. The germline V gene encodes CDR1 MNHNY and CDR2 SVGAGI (reference sequence). This CDR3 reads CASSYWTSNTGELFF. The CDR3 DNA is TGTGCCAGCAGTTATTGGACTAGCAACACCGGGGAGCTGTTTTTT.

This chain uses TRBV7-3 with TRBJ2-2; D ambiguous. Per germline, CDR1 SGHTA and CDR2 FQGTGA. V lost 8 bases to trimming and J lost 2 bases, with 12 bases between them. The CDR3 is 14 residues long. The CDR3 DNA sequence: TGTGCCAGCTCCGGACGGAGAAACACCGGGGAGCTGTTTTTT. Amino acid sequence: CASSGRRNTGELFF.

V gene TRBV11-1 combines with J gene TRBJ1-1; D unclear. V dropped 4 bases and J dropped 11 bases, with 17 bases sitting between them. CDR3 length: 13 amino acids. CDR1 is SGHAT, CDR2 FQDESV, per germline (reference sequence). The CDR3 sequence is CASSYNMEVEAFF. Here the CDR3 DNA reads TGTGCCAGCAGCTATAACATGGAAGTTGAGGCTTTCTTT.

The chain employs TRBV4-1 and TRBJ1-5, with a weak D call TRBD1 (6 bases). This CDR3 has 15 residues. Between the trimmed V and J ends, which lost 1 base and 6 bases, there was a span of 13 bases. CDR1 is MGHRA, CDR2 YSYEKL, per germline. This chain's CDR3 is CASSQVGQRGQPQHF. The CDR3 bases are TGCGCCAGCAGCCAAGTAGGACAGAGGGGTCAGCCCCAGCATTTT.

The chain uses TRBV6-5 and TRBJ1-4; D ambiguous. From germline, CDR1 is MNHEY and CDR2 SVGAGI. The germline V and J ends were trimmed by 3 bases and 0 bases, with 11 bases remaining between them. This CDR3 contains 16 residues. The CDR3 reads CASSYYSYATNEKLFF. CDR3 DNA: TGTGCCAGCAGTTATTACAGTTATGCAACTAATGAAAAACTGTTTTTT.

This clone has a single count. The chain couples TRBV6-6 to TRBJ1-1; D not certain. Per germline, CDR1 MNHNY and CDR2 SVGAGI (reference sequence). The CDR3 has 13 amino acids. V was trimmed by 7 bases and J by 5 bases, leaving 14 bases between them. CDR3 loop: CASIRRGGTEAFF. The DNA of the CDR3 is TGTGCCAGCATTCGACGGGGAGGGACTGAAGCTTTCTTT.

This chain links TRBV28 with TRBJ2-1; 8 bases map to TRBD1. CDR1 is MDHEN and CDR2 is SYDVKM in the germline V gene. The length of the CDR3 is 15 residues. V lost 5 bases to trimming and J lost 5 bases; unmatched junction nucleotides: 8. CDR3 DNA: TGTGCCAGCAGTCGGCAGGGGGCGAGCCACAATGAGCAGTTCTTC. It specifies CASSRQGASHNEQFF.

This rearrangement joins TRBV7-2 to TRBJ2-7; tentative D call: TRBD2 (5 bases). V was pared by 3 bases and J by 4 bases, with 10 bases between. Germline CDR1 is SGHTA and CDR2 is FQGNSA. CDR3 length: 13 residues. CDR3 sequence: CASSFTWEYEQYF. CDR3 DNA: TGTGCCAGCAGCTTCACATGGGAGTACGAGCAGTACTTC.

This clone was counted once. The chain recombines TRBV6-5 with TRBJ1-2; D call uncertain. Trimming removed 8 bases at V and 0 bases at J, with 7 bases between. The germline V gene has CDR1 MNHEY and CDR2 SVGAGI. The CDR3 loop spans 12 amino acids. In DNA, the CDR3 is TGTGCCAGCGTGGCAACTAACTATGGCTACACCTTC. Translated: CASVATNYGYTF.

The rearrangement joins TRBV19 to TRBJ2-2; a possible D gene is TRBD2 (7 bases). CDR3 length equals 15 residues. The germline V and J ends were trimmed by 8 bases and 0 bases, with 13 bases remaining between them. CDR1 LNHDA and CDR2 SQIVND come from the germline V gene (reference sequence). CDR3 nucleotide sequence: TGTGCCAGTGAGAGCGGGGACACGAACACCGGGGAGCTGTTTTTT. Protein product: CASESGDTNTGELFF.

V and J are TRBV6-5 and TRBJ2-7; 7 bases map to TRBD1. Trimming cost V 8 bases and J 1 base; bases outside gene matches: 11. The CDR3 spans 15 residues. The V gene's germline CDR1 is MNHEY and CDR2 SVGAGI. CDR3 nucleotide sequence: TGTGCCAGCGCGACACAGGGGTACCAGTCCTACGAGCAGTACTTC. The encoded protein is CASATQGYQSYEQYF.

The chain combines TRBV6-5 with TRBJ2-1; 12 nucleotides agree with TRBD2. The V and J ends lost 2 bases and 4 bases, in that order; junction bases with no gene match: 0. CDR1 MNHEY and CDR2 SVGAGI come from the germline V gene. This CDR3 spans 15 amino acids. The CDR3 nucleotides are TGTGCCAGCAGTTACCTAGCGGGAGGGTACAATGAGCAGTTCTTC. This sequence encodes CASSYLAGGYNEQFF.

The rearrangement links TRBV30 to TRBJ2-5; D is perhaps TRBD1 (6 bases). Germline lookup yields CDR1 GTSNPN and CDR2 SVGIG (reference sequence). This CDR3 comprises 15 residues. V shed 1 base and J shed 5 bases, with 17 bases lying between them. The CDR3 region is CAWSGIGGTGETQYF. Here the CDR3 DNA reads TGTGCCTGGAGTGGAATTGGGGGAACAGGGGAGACCCAGTACTTC.

The chain carries TRBV2 and TRBJ1-1, with a weak D call TRBD1 (6 bases). The V and J ends lost 3 bases and 0 bases respectively, with 11 bases between them. CDR3 length: 15 amino acids. Germline assignment: CDR1 SNHLY and CDR2 FYNNEI. The CDR3 is CASSDNRVMNTEAFF. CDR3 coding DNA: TGTGCCAGCAGTGACAACAGGGTAATGAACACTGAAGCTTTCTTT.

The rearrangement uses TRBV2 and TRBJ1-2; TRBD1 matches 7 bases. J was trimmed by 2 bases and V by 6 bases; bases with no gene match: 12. Germline assignment: CDR1 SNHLY and CDR2 FYNNEI. The CDR3 has 16 residues. The CDR3 loop is CASRHDTTGRNYGYTF. CDR3 nucleotide sequence: TGTGCCAGCAGGCACGATACGACAGGGCGGAACTATGGCTACACCTTC.